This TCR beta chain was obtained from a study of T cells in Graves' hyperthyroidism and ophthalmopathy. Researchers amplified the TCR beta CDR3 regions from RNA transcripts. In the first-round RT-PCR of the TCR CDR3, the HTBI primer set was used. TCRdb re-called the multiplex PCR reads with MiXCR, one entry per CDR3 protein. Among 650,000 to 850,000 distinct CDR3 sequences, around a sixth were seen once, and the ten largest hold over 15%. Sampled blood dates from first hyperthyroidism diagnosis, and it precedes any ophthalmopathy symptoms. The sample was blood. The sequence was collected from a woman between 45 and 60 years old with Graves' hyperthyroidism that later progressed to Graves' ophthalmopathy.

In DNA form, the CDR3 reads TGTGCCAGCATAGACAGGGGAGACGGGGATGAGCAGTTCTTC. Translated, it gives CASIDRGDGDEQFF. This sequence joins TRBV7-9 and TRBJ2-1; 8 nucleotides match TRBD1. Germline assignment: CDR1 SEHNR and CDR2 FQNEAQ (reference sequence). CDR3 length equals 14 residues. Trimming cost V 7 bases and J 8 bases; bases outside gene matches: 10.